This is a list of T cell receptor beta chains from one sample in a study of shared clonotypes between healthy human individuals. Some clones are missing from TCRdb's copy, which holds only in-frame ones; the method was immunoSEQ multiplex PCR. The profile shows roughly 2,000,000 clones, around 96% of them singletons. Sequenced input: naive CD8+ T cells sorted from blood. Receptor source: a man in his late teens or twenties in good health. Each CDR3 is given with its conserved first and last residue. D genes are given only for firm matches. A clone size is listed for some rows: how often the clone was seen (once, few, many), or a class if it is expanded.

V,D,size,J,CDR3,DNA
TRBV11-2,TRBD2,-,TRBJ2-1,CASSLEGASGKVEQFF,TGTGCCAGCAGCTTAGAGGGGGCTAGCGGGAAGGTTGAGCAGTTCTTC
TRBV9,-,-,TRBJ2-7,CASSSGGATYEQYF,TGTGCCAGCAGCTCAGGGGGGGCGACCTACGAGCAGTACTTC
TRBV6-6,-,-,TRBJ1-2,CASSSQGSLGYTF,TGTGCCAGCAGTTCCCAGGGGAGCCTCGGATACACCTTC
TRBV19,TRBD2,once,TRBJ2-1,CASSKGTSGTSSYNEQFF,TGTGCCAGTAGTAAGGGGACTAGCGGGACCAGCTCCTACAATGAGCAGTTCTTC
TRBV6-1,-,-,TRBJ2-1,CASSPLLEMVEQFF,TGTGCCAGCAGTCCACTACTAGAAATGGTTGAGCAGTTCTTC
TRBV19,TRBD1,-,TRBJ2-2,CASSWQGAHTGELFF,TGTGCCAGTAGTTGGCAGGGGGCGCACACCGGGGAGCTGTTTTTT
TRBV5-1,TRBD2,-,TRBJ2-3,CASSTQRERTDTQYF,TGCGCCAGCAGCACGCAGCGGGAGAGGACAGATACGCAGTATTTT
TRBV6-1,TRBD2,-,TRBJ2-5,CASSAGLAGPLGETQYF,TGTGCCAGCAGTGCGGGACTAGCGGGACCCCTCGGAGAGACCCAGTACTTC
TRBV27,-,-,TRBJ2-1,CASSLSSHEQFF,TGTGCCAGCAGTTTATCGAGCCATGAGCAGTTCTTC
TRBV6-5,TRBD1,-,TRBJ1-1,CASSYSDRGEAFF,TGTGCCAGCAGTTACTCGGACAGGGGGGAAGCTTTCTTT
TRBV5-1,TRBD2,-,TRBJ2-7,CASSLDGLAGGREQYF,TGCGCCAGCAGCTTGGACGGACTAGCGGGAGGGCGGGAGCAGTACTTC
TRBV27,TRBD2,-,TRBJ2-1,CASSFEAGVNEQFF,TGTGCCAGCAGTTTTGAGGCGGGGGTAAATGAGCAGTTCTTC
TRBV11-2,-,-,TRBJ2-1,CASSTSGDYGKFF,TGTGCCAGCAGCACCAGCGGTGACTACGGAAAGTTCTTC
TRBV4-3,-,-,TRBJ1-4,CASSQDPQSVANEKLFF,TGCGCCAGCAGCCAAGACCCGCAATCAGTGGCTAATGAAAAACTGTTTTTT
TRBV10-1,-,-,TRBJ1-1,CASSEARGGTEAFF,TGCGCCAGCAGTGAGGCAAGGGGTGGCACTGAAGCTTTCTTT
TRBV10-3,TRBD1,-,TRBJ1-6,CAISPGQGNNSPLHF,TGTGCCATCAGTCCGGGACAGGGGAATAATTCACCCCTCCACTTT
TRBV27,-,-,TRBJ2-5,CASSLDGGSETQYF,TGTGCCAGCAGCCTGGATGGAGGGTCGGAGACCCAGTACTTC
TRBV5-1,-,-,TRBJ2-7,CASSLAGTLHSYEQYF,TGCGCCAGCAGCTTGGCTGGGACTTTACACTCCTACGAGCAGTACTTC
TRBV9,-,once,TRBJ2-1,CASSVGNSAIYNEQFF,TGTGCCAGCAGCGTAGGGAATAGCGCGATATACAATGAGCAGTTCTTC
TRBV9,TRBD1,-,TRBJ2-3,CASSVQGTGTDTQYF,TGTGCCAGCAGCGTACAGGGGACAGGCACAGATACGCAGTATTTT
TRBV4-1,TRBD1,-,TRBJ2-7,CASSPGQGAAYEQYF,TGCGCCAGCAGCCCAGGACAGGGAGCGGCTTACGAGCAGTACTTC
TRBV28,-,-,TRBJ2-5,CASRPTDSQETQYF,TGTGCCAGCAGACCCACTGACAGCCAAGAGACCCAGTACTTC
TRBV6-1,-,once,TRBJ2-3,CASSERQGTTSTDTQYF,TGTGCCAGCAGTGAACGTCAGGGTACGACTAGCACAGATACGCAGTATTTT
TRBV15,-,-,TRBJ2-2,CATSRELAGANTGELFF,TGTGCCACCAGCAGAGAACTCGCAGGGGCCAACACCGGGGAGCTGTTTTTT
TRBV4-3,-,-,TRBJ2-1,CASSQGSGSSYNEQFF,TGCGCCAGCAGCCAAGGGTCGGGAAGCTCCTACAATGAGCAGTTCTTC
TRBV9,TRBD1,-,TRBJ1-1,CASSVADRGYLNTEAFF,TGTGCCAGCAGCGTAGCGGACAGGGGGTACCTTAACACTGAAGCTTTCTTT
TRBV5-1,-,-,TRBJ2-7,CASSLEGAFDEQYF,TGCGCCAGCAGCTTGGAGGGTGCTTTTGACGAGCAGTACTTC
TRBV2,-,-,TRBJ1-2,CAKKGIGAIYGYTF,TGTGCCAAAAAAGGCATAGGGGCCATCTATGGCTACACCTTC
TRBV27,TRBD2,-,TRBJ2-1,CASSLFGTSGYNEQFF,TGTGCCAGCAGTTTATTTGGGACTAGCGGCTACAATGAGCAGTTCTTC
TRBV5-1,TRBD2,-,TRBJ2-5,CASSLWTSGEGETQYF,TGCGCCAGCAGCCTCTGGACTAGCGGAGAAGGAGAGACCCAGTACTTC
TRBV19,-,-,TRBJ2-3,CASSSGTLLTDTQYF,TGTGCCAGTAGCTCTGGGACCCTACTCACAGATACGCAGTATTTT
TRBV4-1,TRBD1,-,TRBJ2-5,CASSQRQGRQETQYF,TGCGCCAGCAGCCAACGACAGGGTCGGCAAGAGACCCAGTACTTC
TRBV6-1,-,-,TRBJ1-5,CASSEAWGAGNQPQHF,TGTGCCAGCAGTGAAGCATGGGGGGCCGGCAATCAGCCCCAGCATTTT
TRBV10-3,TRBD2,-,TRBJ2-7,CAISQREMVDEQYF,TGTGCCATCAGTCAGCGGGAGATGGTTGACGAGCAGTACTTC
TRBV7-9,-,once,TRBJ1-5,CASSSGGQPQHF,TGTGCCAGCAGTTCTGGAGGACAGCCCCAGCATTTT
TRBV5-5,-,-,TRBJ2-7,CASSLEGSTVYEQYF,TGTGCCAGCAGCTTGGAAGGGTCCACGGTATACGAGCAGTACTTC
TRBV7-8,-,-,TRBJ2-2,CASSLWGRANTGELFF,TGTGCCAGCAGCTTGTGGGGTCGGGCGAACACCGGGGAGCTGTTTTTT
TRBV10-1,-,-,TRBJ1-2,CASSGSANYGYTF,TGCGCCAGCAGCGGGAGTGCGAACTATGGCTACACCTTC
TRBV4-1,-,-,TRBJ2-1,CASSPRLVGSYNEQFF,TGCGCCAGCAGTCCTCGACTAGTAGGGTCCTACAATGAGCAGTTCTTC